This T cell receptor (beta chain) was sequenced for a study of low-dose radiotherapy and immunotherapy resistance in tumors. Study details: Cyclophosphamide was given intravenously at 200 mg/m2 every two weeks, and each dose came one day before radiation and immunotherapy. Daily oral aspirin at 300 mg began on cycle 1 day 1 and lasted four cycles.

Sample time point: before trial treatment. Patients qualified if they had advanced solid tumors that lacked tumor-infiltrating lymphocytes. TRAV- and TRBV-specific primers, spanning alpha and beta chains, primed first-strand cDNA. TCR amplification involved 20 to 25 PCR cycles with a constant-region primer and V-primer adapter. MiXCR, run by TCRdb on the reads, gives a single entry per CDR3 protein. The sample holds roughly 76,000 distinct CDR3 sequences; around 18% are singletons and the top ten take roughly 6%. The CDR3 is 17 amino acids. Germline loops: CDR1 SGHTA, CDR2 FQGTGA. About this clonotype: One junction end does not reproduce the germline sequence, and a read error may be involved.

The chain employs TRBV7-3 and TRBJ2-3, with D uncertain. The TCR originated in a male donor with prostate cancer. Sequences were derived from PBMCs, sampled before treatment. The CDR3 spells CAGSLIPRTEAPDTQYF. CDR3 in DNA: TGTGCCGGCAGCTTAATCCCCCGGACGGAAGCGCCAGATACGCAGTATTTT.